The rows below give T cell receptor beta chains drawn from one sample of a study of blood T cell repertoires in COVID-19. Profiling relied on immunoSEQ multiplex PCR, and the TCRdb table lists in-frame clones only, not all of them. This table has 210,000 or so clones, roughly 80% appearing once. The sequenced sample was peripheral blood. These receptors all come from a human donor in a cohort sampled during active COVID-19. Both conserved end residues are part of each CDR3. A D gene is named only where the DNA matches it firmly. Only some rows state a clone size, as once, few, many or a class for expanded clones.

J gene: TRBJ2-7
V gene: TRBV5-1
clone size: NA
D gene: TRBD2
CDR3 DNA: TGCGCCAGCAGCGGGGGCGCGGGGGGCCCCCAGTACGAGCAGTACTTC
CDR3 protein: CASSGGAGGPQYEQYF

J gene: TRBJ2-7
V gene: TRBV9
clone size: NA
D gene: NA
CDR3 DNA: TGTGCCAGCAGCGTAGACGGGTCCTACGAGCAGTACTTC
CDR3 protein: CASSVDGSYEQYF

J gene: TRBJ2-1
V gene: TRBV29-1
clone size: NA
D gene: TRBD2
CDR3 DNA: TGCAGCGTTGCCAACGGCCCCGCGGGGGGCGGGTTCTTC
CDR3 protein: CSVANGPAGGGFF

J gene: TRBJ1-1
V gene: TRBV6-5
clone size: NA
D gene: TRBD1
CDR3 DNA: TGTGCCAGCAGTACTCAGACAGGGGGCACTGAAGCTTTCTTT
CDR3 protein: CASSTQTGGTEAFF

J gene: TRBJ2-1
V gene: TRBV30
clone size: once
D gene: NA
CDR3 DNA: TGTGCCTGGATTTCATGGGAGGGGGGATCCTACAATGAGCAGTTCTTC
CDR3 protein: CAWISWEGGSYNEQFF

J gene: TRBJ1-5
V gene: TRBV28
clone size: few
D gene: NA
CDR3 DNA: TGTGCCAGCAGTTTAGGGCCCAATCAGCCCCAGCATTTT
CDR3 protein: CASSLGPNQPQHF

J gene: TRBJ1-1
V gene: TRBV4-1
clone size: NA
D gene: NA
CDR3 DNA: TGCGCCAGCAGCCAGCCAGACAGGCTAAACACTGAAGCTTTCTTT
CDR3 protein: CASSQPDRLNTEAFF

J gene: TRBJ1-5
V gene: TRBV18
clone size: NA
D gene: TRBD1
CDR3 DNA: TGTGCCAGCTCGCCGGGACAGAATAGCAATCAGCCCCAGCATTTT
CDR3 protein: CASSPGQNSNQPQHF

J gene: TRBJ1-3
V gene: TRBV5-4
clone size: once
D gene: TRBD1
CDR3 DNA: TGTGCCAGCAGTTTCGACAGGGGCGGAGGAAACACCATATATTTT
CDR3 protein: CASSFDRGGGNTIYF

J gene: TRBJ1-1
V gene: TRBV27
clone size: NA
D gene: NA
CDR3 DNA: TGTGCCAGCAGTTCCCGGACCGGAGGGAACACTGAAGCTTTCTTT
CDR3 protein: CASSSRTGGNTEAFF

J gene: TRBJ2-2
V gene: TRBV11-2
clone size: NA
D gene: TRBD2
CDR3 DNA: TGTGCCAGCAGCTTAGTAGCGGGAGTTAACACCGGGGAGCTGTTTTTT
CDR3 protein: CASSLVAGVNTGELFF

J gene: TRBJ2-1
V gene: TRBV5-6
clone size: NA
D gene: NA
CDR3 DNA: TGTGCCAGCAGCTTGATCTTTCAGGGCCTCTACAATGAGCAGTTCTTC
CDR3 protein: CASSLIFQGLYNEQFF

J gene: TRBJ1-1
V gene: TRBV11-3
clone size: NA
D gene: NA
CDR3 DNA: TGTGCCAGCAGCTTACTTCAGGGGTCCAAAGCTTTCTTT
CDR3 protein: CASSLLQGSKAFF

J gene: TRBJ1-5
V gene: TRBV19
clone size: NA
D gene: TRBD1
CDR3 DNA: TGTGCCAGTAGTGGTACAGGGGGCAACCAGCCCCAGCATTTT
CDR3 protein: CASSGTGGNQPQHF

J gene: TRBJ1-5
V gene: TRBV6-5
clone size: NA
D gene: NA
CDR3 DNA: TGTGCCAGCAGGCCCCAGCGTTATAGCAATCAGCCCCAGCATTTT
CDR3 protein: CASRPQRYSNQPQHF

J gene: TRBJ2-3
V gene: TRBV30
clone size: NA
D gene: TRBD2
CDR3 DNA: TGTGCCTGGTCGGGGACTAGCGGATCCACAGATACGCAGTATTTT
CDR3 protein: CAWSGTSGSTDTQYF

J gene: TRBJ1-6
V gene: TRBV4-3
clone size: NA
D gene: TRBD1
CDR3 DNA: TGCGCCAGCAGCCAAGGGACAGGGATTACTTCACCCCTCCACTTT
CDR3 protein: CASSQGTGITSPLHF

J gene: TRBJ2-1
V gene: TRBV7-2
clone size: NA
D gene: NA
CDR3 DNA: TGTGCCAGCAGCCTCTGGTGGGGCGGAAGCTCCTACAATGAGCAGTTCTTC
CDR3 protein: CASSLWWGGSSYNEQFF

J gene: TRBJ2-2
V gene: TRBV28
clone size: NA
D gene: NA
CDR3 DNA: TGTGCCAGCAGTTTAACGGGAGTGGGGACCGGGGAGCTGTTTTTT
CDR3 protein: CASSLTGVGTGELFF

J gene: TRBJ2-7
V gene: TRBV3-1/TRBV3-2
clone size: NA
D gene: TRBD2
CDR3 DNA: TGTGCCAGCAGCCCCGGGACTAGCGGATTTTACGAGCAGTACTTC
CDR3 protein: CASSPGTSGFYEQYF